This TCR beta chain was identified during a study of cytomegalovirus exposure and HLA in healthy donors. A multiplex PCR was run with 60 Vbeta primers and 13 Jbeta primers. Sequenced by immunoSEQ multiplex PCR; TCRdb stores in-frame clones only, minus some. This table holds 140,000 or so clones, roughly 9.4% found once. The CDR3 loop spans 14 amino acids. From germline, CDR1 is SGHAT and CDR2 FQNNGV. Note on this clone: One end of the junction does not line up with germline, which may come from a read error.

The chain couples TRBV11-2 to TRBJ2-3, with 10 bases that match TRBD2. Sequences were obtained from PBMCs. The receptor was isolated from a male donor in good health and CMV-seronegative. The chain's CDR3 is CASRLAGGADTQYF. For the CDR3, the DNA is TGTGCCAGCAGGTTAGCGGGAGGTGCAGATACGCAGTATTTT.